Following are 5 T cell receptor beta chains from one sample sequenced in a study of blood T cell repertoires in COVID-19. Data came from immunoSEQ multiplex PCR; TCRdb stores just in-frame clones and leaves some out. This table has just over 250,000 clones, over 80% appearing once. The source material was peripheral blood. Receptors originate from an older woman with COVID-19, enrolled during active disease.

The chain joins TRBV7-9 to TRBJ2-3; 8 bases line up with TRBD2. Germline CDR1 reads SEHNR; CDR2 reads FQNEAQ (reference sequence). This CDR3 is 17 amino acids long. Trimming at V came to 1 base and at J to 6 bases, leaving 12 bases not matched to a gene. Written as DNA, the CDR3 is TGTGCCAGCAGCTTAGGAGCCCTAGCGGGCCTAGGGGATACGCAGTATTTT. Translating it yields CASSLGALAGLGDTQYF.

The rearrangement uses TRBV5-6 and TRBJ2-7; no clear D gene. Germline V gene lookup returns CDR1 SGHDT and CDR2 YYEEEE. V lost 4 bases to trimming and J lost 4 bases, with 18 bases between them. The CDR3 is 15 amino acids. The CDR3 DNA reads as TGTGCCAGCAGCCGAGACAACCCTCTCGTTTACGAGCAGTACTTC. It is translated as CASSRDNPLVYEQYF. The entire variable domain, with the rest obtained from reference TRBV5-6 and TRBJ2-7, is as follows: DAGVTQSPTHLIKTRGQQVTLRCSPKSGHDTVSWYQQALGQGPQFIFQYYEEEERQRGNFPDRFSGHQFPNYSSELNVNALLLGDSALYLCASSRDNPLVYEQYFGPGTRLTVT.

V and J are TRBV5-1 and TRBJ2-1; 9 nucleotides align to TRBD2. With 0 bases clipped from V and 6 bases from J, the junction kept 4 bases outside the gene matches. The length of the CDR3 is 15 residues. CDR1 SGHRS and CDR2 YFSETQ come from the germline V gene. Written as DNA, the CDR3 is TGCGCCAGCAGCTTGGTTAGCGGGAGTACCAATGAGCAGTTCTTC. Its translation is CASSLVSGSTNEQFF.

V usage is TRBV30 and J usage is TRBJ1-5, with no clear D. Germline CDR1 reads GTSNPN; CDR2 reads SVGIG (reference sequence). The CDR3 is 13 amino acids. V was trimmed by 5 bases and J by 6 bases, leaving 14 bases between them. In nucleotides, the CDR3 is TGTGCCTGGGATAAGGGAGGAAGTCAGCCCCAGCATTTT. The encoded protein is CAWDKGGSQPQHF.

The chain employs TRBV30 and TRBJ2-7; D gene unclear. Trimming shortened V by 4 bases and J by 3 bases, and 7 bases separated the two germline ends. CDR3 length equals 11 residues. In germline, CDR1 is GTSNPN, CDR2 SVGIG (reference sequence). CDR3 amino acids: CAWNLNYEQYF. For the CDR3, the DNA is TGTGCCTGGAACCTAAACTACGAGCAGTACTTC.